Listed below are T cell receptor beta chains from one sample, sequenced in a study of T cells in Graves' hyperthyroidism and ophthalmopathy. One entry per CDR3 protein results from TCRdb running MiXCR on the multiplex PCR reads. The sample includes about 640,000 distinct CDR3 sequences, less than 25% of them seen just once. Sequenced: blood. The receptors originated from a man aged 25 to 45 with Graves' ophthalmopathy. Both conserved end residues are part of each CDR3. Fields, in order: CDR3 DNA, CDR3 protein, D gene, CDR3 length, V gene, clone size, J gene. D genes are given only for firm matches. Part of the rows lack a size; the others show once, few, many or a class for expanded clones.

TGTGCCAGCAGTTACTCGATGCAGAGTAATTCACCCCTCCACTTT	CASSYSMQSNSPLHF	-	15	TRBV6-5	-	TRBJ1-6
TGTGCCAGCAGTTACGCGAACATTCAGTACTTC	CASSYANIQYF	-	11	TRBV6-5	-	TRBJ2-4
TGTGCCAGCTCACCATCGGGGGCCTTGAACACCGGGGAGCTGTTTTTT	CASSPSGALNTGELFF	-	16	TRBV18	few	TRBJ2-2
TGCGCCAGCATGTTAGCGGTAACCACAGATACGCAGTATTTT	CASMLAVTTDTQYF	-	14	TRBV5-1	few	TRBJ2-3
TGCGCCAGCAGCAATAGCGGGAGAAAGCACAATGAGCAGTTCTTC	CASSNSGRKHNEQFF	TRBD2	15	TRBV5-1	-	TRBJ2-1
TGTGCCAGCAGCCCCCCGGTGGGGAAAAACATTCAGTACTTC	CASSPPVGKNIQYF	-	14	TRBV5-8	-	TRBJ2-4
TGTGCCAGCAGCTCCGGAGTTAGCGGAACAACAGATGCGCAGTATTTT	CASSSGVSGTTDAQYF	-	16	TRBV7-2	few	TRBJ2-3
TGTGCCAGCAGCTTAGGCTCCGGGCCCAGGACTGAAGCTTTCTTT	CASSLGSGPRTEAFF	-	15	TRBV7-3	-	TRBJ1-1
TGCGCCAGCAGCCAAGACACTCGAGATACGCAGTATTTT	CASSQDTRDTQYF	-	13	TRBV4-1	-	TRBJ2-3
TGCAGTGTTAGAAACACTGAAGCTTCCTTT	CSVRNTEASF	-	10	TRBV20-1	-	TRBJ1-1
TGTGCCAGCAGTGAGCTGGGCTCTGGGGCCAACGTCCTGACTTTC	CASSELGSGANVLTF	-	15	TRBV27	-	TRBJ2-6
TGTGCCAGCAGCTTAGAGGCGGGAGTAACATACAATGAGCAGTACTTC	CASSLEAGVTYNEQYF	TRBD2	16	TRBV7-8	few	TRBJ2-7
TGCGCCAGCAGCTTGACCGGGACTAGCGGCAAGGATACGCAGTATTTT	CASSLTGTSGKDTQYF	TRBD2	16	TRBV5-1	many	TRBJ2-3
TGTGCCAGCAGCATAAGTTACGCTGGGGAGACCCAGTACTTC	CASSISYAGETQYF	-	14	TRBV7-8	many	TRBJ2-5
TGTGCCAGCAGCGTGACTAGCGGGAAGTACAATGAGCAGTTCTTC	CASSVTSGKYNEQFF	TRBD2	15	TRBV9	few	TRBJ2-1
TGTGCCAGTATGCCTAGCGACGGAGCTAACTATGGCTACACCTTC	CASMPSDGANYGYTF	-	15	TRBV19	few	TRBJ1-2
TGTGCCAGCAGCTTACCAAGGACAGGGGCCTACGAGCAGTACTTC	CASSLPRTGAYEQYF	TRBD1	15	TRBV7-2	-	TRBJ2-7
TGTGCCGAGGGACAGAATTATAATTCACCCCTCCACTTT	CAEGQNYNSPLHF	TRBD1	13	TRBV28	many	TRBJ1-6
TGTGCCAGCAGTGAAGCGCTAGTGTCCGTGAAGAAGGTCTACGAGCAGTACTTC	CASSEALVSVKKVYEQYF	-	18	TRBV6-1	many	TRBJ2-7
TGTGCCAGCAGCTTACTAGCGGGAGTAGGGACCTACAATGAGCAGTTCTTC	CASSLLAGVGTYNEQFF	TRBD2	17	TRBV7-9	-	TRBJ2-1
TGCGCCAGCAGCCAAGAACTAGCGGGAGTGGGCGAGCAGTACTTC	CASSQELAGVGEQYF	TRBD2	15	TRBV4-1	-	TRBJ2-7
TGTGCCAGTACCTTCACTAGCGTCAATGAGCAGTTCTTC	CASTFTSVNEQFF	TRBD2	13	TRBV19	-	TRBJ2-1
TGTGCCAGCAGTTACGGCTCCGGGACTAGCGGTTATACGCAGTATTTT	CASSYGSGTSGYTQYF	TRBD2	16	TRBV6-2/TRBV6-3	-	TRBJ2-3
TGTGCCAGCACCCCGACAGGGGGCTATGAAGCTTTCTTT	CASTPTGGYEAFF	TRBD1	13	TRBV6-1	many	TRBJ1-1
TGTGCCAGCAGCCCCGGGCTAGCGGGACGTTCTGTGCAGTACTTC	CASSPGLAGRSVQYF	TRBD2	15	TRBV14	-	TRBJ2-7
TGTGCCAGCAGCTTACTAGCGCGCCTTAGCACAGATACGCAGTATTTT	CASSLLARLSTDTQYF	-	16	TRBV13	many	TRBJ2-3
TGCAGAGCCGGGACAGACTACAATGAGCAGTTCTTC	CRAGTDYNEQFF	TRBD1	12	TRBV20-1	-	TRBJ2-1
TGTGCCAGCAGCCGTATGGTCGGGACAGAGGGGACCCAGTACTTC	CASSRMVGTEGTQYF	TRBD1	15	TRBV7-9	few	TRBJ2-5
TGCAGCGTCCCATTTACCGACAGGGCCTACTATGGCTACACCTTC	CSVPFTDRAYYGYTF	TRBD1	15	TRBV29-1	few	TRBJ1-2
TGTGCCAGCAGCTTAGGATCAGGGGGCGAGCAGTACTTC	CASSLGSGGEQYF	TRBD1	13	TRBV11-2	many	TRBJ2-7
TGCAGCGTTGAGGCCGGGTCTGGGGCCATTGAAGCTTTCTTT	CSVEAGSGAIEAFF	-	14	TRBV29-1	few	TRBJ1-1
TGTGCCTGGACGCCGGGACAAACCGTTAACTATGGCTACACCTTC	CAWTPGQTVNYGYTF	-	15	TRBV30	many	TRBJ1-2
TGTGCCACCAGTGAATCCGGGACAGGGGACACTGAAGCTTTCTTT	CATSESGTGDTEAFF	TRBD1	15	TRBV24-1	-	TRBJ1-1
TGTGCCAGCAGTTTATTGGCAGGGGTTGAAAAACTGTTTTTT	CASSLLAGVEKLFF	-	14	TRBV28	many	TRBJ1-4
TGTGCCAGCAGCACACCGGGACTAGCGGGAGGATACGAGCAGTACTTC	CASSTPGLAGGYEQYF	TRBD2	16	TRBV27	-	TRBJ2-7
TGTGCCAGCAGTCGGACTAGCGGGTCCAGCTCCTACAATGAGCAGTTCTTC	CASSRTSGSSSYNEQFF	TRBD2	17	TRBV12-3/TRBV12-4	few	TRBJ2-1
TGTGCCTGGAGTGCCAGGGCTACCCAAGGAGGTCCCCAGCATTTT	CAWSARATQGGPQHF	-	15	TRBV30	few	TRBJ1-5
TGTGCCAGCAGCTTAGCGGGGCTGGCGGGAGCAGATACGCAGCATTTT	CASSLAGLAGADTQHF	-	16	TRBV7-9	-	TRBJ1-5
TGCAGTGCCCCGGGGACAAATCAAGAGACCCAGTACTTC	CSAPGTNQETQYF	-	13	TRBV20-1	-	TRBJ2-5
TGTGCCAGCAGCTTAATGGGGGGCGGATACGAGCAGTACTTC	CASSLMGGGYEQYF	-	14	TRBV7-2	many	TRBJ2-7
TGTGCCAGTAGTATAAATGGGGGACCCTACGAGCAGTACTTC	CASSINGGPYEQYF	-	14	TRBV19	once	TRBJ2-7
TGTGCCAGCAGTTTAGAAGTGGTTGTGAACACTGAAGCTTTCTTT	CASSLEVVVNTEAFF	-	15	TRBV12-3/TRBV12-4	many	TRBJ1-1
TGTGCCAGCAGCCCCGCCAAGTGGGGTCAAAACATTCAGTACTTC	CASSPAKWGQNIQYF	-	15	TRBV7-2	few	TRBJ2-4
TGTGCCACCAGCAGAGATTCGACTAGCGGGAGAACCGGGGAGCTGTTTTTT	CATSRDSTSGRTGELFF	TRBD2	17	TRBV15	-	TRBJ2-2
TGTGCCACCAGTGATCGCAGCGGGTTCACAGATACGCAGTATTTT	CATSDRSGFTDTQYF	-	15	TRBV24-1	-	TRBJ2-3
TGTGCCAGCAGTACAGTCGACTCCGGGACGAACTACGAGCAGTACTTC	CASSTVDSGTNYEQYF	-	16	TRBV28	many	TRBJ2-7
TGTGCCAGCAGCCCATTATACAGGGTTGCGGCCTACGAGCAGTACTTC	CASSPLYRVAAYEQYF	-	16	TRBV3-1	-	TRBJ2-7
TGTGCCAGCTACTCTGGGGCCAACGTCCTGACTTTC	CASYSGANVLTF	-	12	TRBV10-3	few	TRBJ2-6
TGTGCCAGCAGTGAACAGGGGGGAGGAGGGGGTGAGCAGTTCTTC	CASSEQGGGGGEQFF	-	15	TRBV2	few	TRBJ2-1
TGTGCCAGCAGTCGCGGACAGGTCTCCTACAATGAGCAGTTCTTC	CASSRGQVSYNEQFF	TRBD1	15	TRBV6-1	-	TRBJ2-1
TGTGCCAGCAGTTACTCAAGGACAGGGAGCGAGCAGTACTTC	CASSYSRTGSEQYF	TRBD1	14	TRBV6-5	-	TRBJ2-7
TGCGCCAGCAGTGTAGGGGACAGTAGCACCTACGAGCAGTACTTC	CASSVGDSSTYEQYF	TRBD1	15	TRBV4-1	-	TRBJ2-7
TGTGCCAGCAGTTCAGATACGCAGTATTTT	CASSSDTQYF	-	10	TRBV12-3/TRBV12-4	many	TRBJ2-3